Shown below are 15 T cell receptor beta chains from a single sample sequenced in a study of spatial heterogeneity in lung cancer. Time point in this sample: sample taken at primary tumor resection. TCRdb ran MiXCR on the 5' RACE reads and lists one entry per CDR3 protein. The repertoire holds just over 75,000 distinct CDR3 sequences, with 7% to 9% as singletons. This material consisted of PBMCs, taken at surgery. The receptor source for this set is a male donor with early-stage non-small cell lung cancer.

This clonotype came up many times. The rearrangement links TRBV29-1 to TRBJ2-5, with 12 bases lining up with TRBD1. Germline values: CDR1 SQVTM, CDR2 ANQGSEA. V lost 6 bases and J lost 4; bases outside the gene matches: 6. This CDR3 is built from 14 residues. The CDR3 coding sequence is TGCAGCGTCCGTCCGGGACAGGGGGCAGAGACCCAGTACTTC. It encodes CSVRPGQGAETQYF.

This clonotype was seen many times. The V gene is TRBV5-5, the J gene TRBJ2-1; 13 positions match TRBD2. CDR1 and CDR2 (germline): SGHKS, YYEKEE (reference sequence). After removal of 4 bases from V and 1 base from J, the junction contained 2 bases not matched to a gene. The CDR3 has 16 amino acids. CDR3 nucleotide sequence: TGTGCCAGCAGCCAGGGACTAGCGGGGTCCTACAATGAGCAGTTCTTC. Translated: CASSQGLAGSYNEQFF.

This clonotype was picked up many times. V is TRBV7-9 and J is TRBJ2-5; D is unresolved. The germline CDR1 and CDR2 sequences are SEHNR and FQNEAQ (reference sequence). V was trimmed by 3 bases and J by 2 bases, leaving 10 bases between them. This CDR3 is built from 14 residues. This chain's CDR3 is CASSFTERQETQYF. CDR3 sequence (DNA): TGTGCCAGCAGCTTCACAGAAAGACAAGAGACCCAGTACTTC.

The sample holds many counts of this clonotype. The CDR3 loop is CASSQTAGGETQYF. In DNA, the CDR3 is TGCGCCAGCAGCCAAACAGCGGGAGGAGAGACCCAGTACTTC. This rearrangement joins TRBV4-1 to TRBJ2-5; 9 positions agree with TRBD2. The CDR3 has 14 residues. Germline values: CDR1 MGHRA, CDR2 YSYEKL. Germline trimming cut 2 bases from V and 4 bases from J; bases unmatched to any gene: 2.

The chain has TRBV29-1 and TRBJ2-5; either TRBD1 or TRBD2 may supply D (5 bases each). CDR1 SQVTM and CDR2 ANQGSEA come from the germline V gene. The CDR3 covers 14 residues. Trimming stripped 4 bases from V and 0 bases from J, with 12 bases between. The CDR3 bases are TGCAGCGTTGTAGGGACCGTGGACCAAGAGACCCAGTACTTC. Translating it yields CSVVGTVDQETQYF.

In its sample, this clonotype was seen many times. The chain recombines TRBV7-2 with TRBJ1-1; D gene unclear. Germline CDR1 and CDR2: SGHTA and FQGNSA. The CDR3 is made up of 13 amino acids. With 7 bases removed from V and 7 bases from J, the gap between germline ends came to 16 bases. CDR3 bases: TGTGCCAGCACCCCCTCCGGCAGCCTTGAAGCTTTCTTT. Its translation is CASTPSGSLEAFF.

On this clonotype itself: One end of the junction fails to match germline, which may point to a read error. The chain uses TRBV2 and TRBJ2-5; D call uncertain. The germline CDR1 and CDR2 sequences are SNHLY and FYNNEI. The CDR3 length is 15 residues. CDR3 loop: CASKVDGQGEETRYF. CDR3 coding DNA: TGTGCCAGCAAGGTTGATGGGCAAGGAGAAGAGACCCGGTACTTC.

This clonotype was detected a few times. The chain couples TRBV18 to TRBJ2-2; no clear D gene. The length of the CDR3 is 14 residues. V was shortened by 4 bases and J by 5 bases, with 11 bases between the two germline ends. CDR1 and CDR2 (germline): KGHSH, LQKENI. This CDR3 reads CASSRLDGTGELFF. The CDR3 coding sequence is TGTGCCAGCTCACGTCTGGATGGGACCGGGGAGCTGTTTTTT.

The rearrangement links TRBV19 to TRBJ2-7; D unclear. The CDR3 is 12 residues long. Germline V gene lookup returns CDR1 LNHDA and CDR2 SQIVND (reference sequence). The V and J ends lost 5 bases and 2 bases respectively, with 7 bases between them. The CDR3 bases are TGTGCCAGTAGTCAAGACACCTACGAGCAGTACTTC. This sequence encodes CASSQDTYEQYF. The full variable domain, completed using reference TRBV19 and TRBJ2-7, is DGGITQSPKYLFRKEGQNVTLSCEQNLNHDAMYWYRQDPGQGLRLIYYSQIVNDFQKGDIAEGYSVSREKKESFPLTVTSAQKNPTAFYLCASSQDTYEQYFGPGTRLTVT.

This clonotype was found many times. DNA of the CDR3: TGCAGCGTTGAAGGCCGACCGGAGGGGGGTCCGACAGATACGCAGTATTTT. It codes for CSVEGRPEGGPTDTQYF. The J gene is TRBJ2-3, the V gene TRBV29-1; possibly TRBD1 or TRBD2 for D (6 bases each). V was clipped by 1 base and J by 3 bases, with 20 bases between them. The CDR3 length is 17 residues. Germline V gives CDR1 SQVTM, CDR2 ANQGSEA.

The sample holds many counts of this clonotype. This chain connects TRBV3-1 to TRBJ2-5; a weak D match, TRBD2 (6 bases). The CDR3 is 16 amino acids. CDR1 and CDR2 (germline): LGHDT, YNNKEL (reference sequence). The V and J ends lost 4 bases and 3 bases respectively, with 18 bases between them. CDR3 in amino acids: CASSPGRRGPEETQYF. The CDR3 nucleotides are TGTGCCAGCAGCCCAGGGAGGCGGGGCCCAGAAGAGACCCAGTACTTC.

This clonotype has a handful of counts. The V call is TRBV7-8, the J call TRBJ2-2; maybe TRBD1 (8 bases). The germline V gene has CDR1 SGHVS and CDR2 FQNEAQ. V lost 5 bases and J 3 bases, leaving 16 bases between the germline ends. CDR3 length: 16 amino acids. The DNA for the CDR3 is TGTGCCAGCAGCCCGCGGACAGGGAGGGACACCGGGGAGCTGTTTTTT. This codes for CASSPRTGRDTGELFF.

The chain uses TRBV5-4 and TRBJ1-2; D possibly corresponds to TRBD1 (5 bases). CDR1 is SGHNT, CDR2 YYREEE, per germline (reference sequence). CDR3 size: 13 residues. The germline V and J ends were trimmed by 3 bases and 6 bases, with 12 bases remaining between them. The CDR3 sequence: CASSSPGTDGYTF. For the CDR3, the DNA is TGTGCCAGCAGCTCACCCGGGACGGATGGCTACACCTTC. Drawing the rest from reference TRBV5-4 and TRBJ1-2, the complete variable domain is ETGVTQSPTHLIKTRGQQVTLRCSSQSGHNTVSWYQQALGQGPQFIFQYYREEENGRGNFPPRFSGLQFPNYSSELNVNALELDDSALYLCASSSPGTDGYTFGSGTRLTVV.

In this sample, this clonotype turned up many times. The chain joins TRBV4-1 to TRBJ2-5, with TRBD2 matching 11 bases. The CDR3 extends over 15 amino acids. Germline-derived CDR1 and CDR2 are MGHRA and YSYEKL. The V segment lost 4 bases and the J segment 0 bases; nucleotides outside the gene matches: 1. CDR3 bases: TGCGCCAGCAGCCCGACTAGCGGGAACCAAGAGACCCAGTACTTC. Residues: CASSPTSGNQETQYF.

This clonotype was observed many times. The chain has TRBV20-1 and TRBJ1-1, with unresolved D. The CDR3 has 16 residues. The germline V gene has CDR1 DFQATT and CDR2 SNEGSKA (reference sequence). V dropped 0 bases and J dropped 5 bases, with 19 bases sitting between them. The CDR3 bases are TGCAGTGCTAGAGATGCTTTCGACGGAGGAGGTACTGAAGCTTTCTTT. Its protein product is CSARDAFDGGGTEAFF.